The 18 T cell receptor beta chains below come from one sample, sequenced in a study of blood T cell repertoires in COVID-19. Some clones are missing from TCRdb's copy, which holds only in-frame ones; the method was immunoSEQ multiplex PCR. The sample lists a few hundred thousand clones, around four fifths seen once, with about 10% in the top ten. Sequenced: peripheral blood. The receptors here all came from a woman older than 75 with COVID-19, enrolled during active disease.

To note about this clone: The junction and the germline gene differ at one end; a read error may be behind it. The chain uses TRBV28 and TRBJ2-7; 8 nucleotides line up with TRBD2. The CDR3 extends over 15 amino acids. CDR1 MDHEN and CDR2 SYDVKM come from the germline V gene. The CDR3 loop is CASSAVGLVSSEQYF. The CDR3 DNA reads TGTGCCAGCAGTGCAGTGGGACTAGTCTCCTCCGAGCAGTACTTC.

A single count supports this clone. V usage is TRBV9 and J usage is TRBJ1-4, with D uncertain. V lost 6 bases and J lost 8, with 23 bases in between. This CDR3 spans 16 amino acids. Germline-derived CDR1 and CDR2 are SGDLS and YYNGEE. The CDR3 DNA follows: TGTGCCAGCACCCCCTCGGAGTGGCGGGCCGGGGAAAAACTGTTTTTT. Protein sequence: CASTPSEWRAGEKLFF.

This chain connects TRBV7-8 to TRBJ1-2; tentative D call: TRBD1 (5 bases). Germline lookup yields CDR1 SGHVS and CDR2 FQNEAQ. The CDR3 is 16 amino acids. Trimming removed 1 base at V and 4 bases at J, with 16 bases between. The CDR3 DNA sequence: TGTGCCAGCAGCTTAGTTTCCCCTCAGGGAACCTATGGCTACACCTTC. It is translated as CASSLVSPQGTYGYTF.

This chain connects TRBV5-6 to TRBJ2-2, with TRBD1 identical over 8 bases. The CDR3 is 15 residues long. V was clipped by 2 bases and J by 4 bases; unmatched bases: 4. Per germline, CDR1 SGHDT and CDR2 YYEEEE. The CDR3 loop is CASSFTGGRTGELFF. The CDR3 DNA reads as TGTGCCAGCAGCTTTACAGGGGGACGCACCGGGGAGCTGTTTTTT.

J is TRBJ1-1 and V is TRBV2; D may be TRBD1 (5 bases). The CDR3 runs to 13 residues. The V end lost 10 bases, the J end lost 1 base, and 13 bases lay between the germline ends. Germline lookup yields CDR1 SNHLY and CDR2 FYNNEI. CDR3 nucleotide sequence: TGTGCCAACCGAGCACAGGCGAACACTGAAGCTTTCTTT. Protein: CANRAQANTEAFF.

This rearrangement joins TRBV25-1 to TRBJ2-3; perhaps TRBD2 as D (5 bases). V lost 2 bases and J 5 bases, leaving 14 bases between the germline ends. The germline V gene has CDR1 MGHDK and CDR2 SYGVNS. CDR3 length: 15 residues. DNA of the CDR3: TGTGCCAGCAGTGAAGGGTCGGGCGGGCGAGATACGCAGTATTTT. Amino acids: CASSEGSGGRDTQYF. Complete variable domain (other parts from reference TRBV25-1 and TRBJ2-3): EADIYQTPRYLVIGTGKKITLECSQTMGHDKMYWYQQDPGMELHLIHYSYGVNSTEKGDLSSESTVSRIRTEHFPLTLESARPSHTSQYLCASSEGSGGRDTQYFGPGTRLTVL.

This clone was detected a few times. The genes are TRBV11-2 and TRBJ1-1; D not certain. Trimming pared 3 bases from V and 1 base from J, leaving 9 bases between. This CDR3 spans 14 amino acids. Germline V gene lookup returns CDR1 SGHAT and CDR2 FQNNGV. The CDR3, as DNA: TGTGCCAGCAGCTTTAGGTCTAGGAACACTGAAGCTTTCTTT. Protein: CASSFRSRNTEAFF.

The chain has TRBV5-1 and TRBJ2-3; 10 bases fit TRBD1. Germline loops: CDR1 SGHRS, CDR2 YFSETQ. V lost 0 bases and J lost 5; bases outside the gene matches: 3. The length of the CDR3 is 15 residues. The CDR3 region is CASSLEGTGVDTQYF. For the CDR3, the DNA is TGCGCCAGCAGCTTGGAGGGGACAGGGGTAGATACGCAGTATTTT.

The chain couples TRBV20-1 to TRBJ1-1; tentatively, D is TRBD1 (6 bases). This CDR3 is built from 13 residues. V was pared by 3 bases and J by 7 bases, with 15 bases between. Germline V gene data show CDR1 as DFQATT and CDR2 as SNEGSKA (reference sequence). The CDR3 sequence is CSASAGRGFEAFF. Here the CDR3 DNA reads TGCAGTGCTAGTGCGGGCAGGGGATTTGAAGCTTTCTTT.

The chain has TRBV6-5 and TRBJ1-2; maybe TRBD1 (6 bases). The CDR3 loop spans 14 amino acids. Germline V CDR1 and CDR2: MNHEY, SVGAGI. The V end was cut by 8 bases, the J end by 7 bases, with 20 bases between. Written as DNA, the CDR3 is TGTGCCAGCGGACGAGCGGGGAGGGGGGGTGGCTACACCTTC. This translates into CASGRAGRGGGYTF.

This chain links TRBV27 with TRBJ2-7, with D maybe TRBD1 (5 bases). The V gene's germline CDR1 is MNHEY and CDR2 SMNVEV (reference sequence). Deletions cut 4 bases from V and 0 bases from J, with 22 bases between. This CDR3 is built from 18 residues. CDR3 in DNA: TGTGCCAGCAGTTCTGGTGGCAGGGATCACCAGGGCTCCTACGAGCAGTACTTC. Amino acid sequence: CASSSGGRDHQGSYEQYF.

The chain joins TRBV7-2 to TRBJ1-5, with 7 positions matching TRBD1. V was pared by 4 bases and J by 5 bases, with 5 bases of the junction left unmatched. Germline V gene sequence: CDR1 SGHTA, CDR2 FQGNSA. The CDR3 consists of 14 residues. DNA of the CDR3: TGTGCCAGCAGCTGGGGACAGAAAGATCAGCCCCAGCATTTT. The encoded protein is CASSWGQKDQPQHF.

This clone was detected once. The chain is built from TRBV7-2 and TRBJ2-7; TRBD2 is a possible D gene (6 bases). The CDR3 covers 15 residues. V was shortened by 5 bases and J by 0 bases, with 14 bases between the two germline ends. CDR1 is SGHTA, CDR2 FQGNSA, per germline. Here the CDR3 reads CASSPGGGYSYEQYF. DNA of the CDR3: TGTGCCAGCAGCCCCGGTGGGGGGTACTCCTACGAGCAGTACTTC.

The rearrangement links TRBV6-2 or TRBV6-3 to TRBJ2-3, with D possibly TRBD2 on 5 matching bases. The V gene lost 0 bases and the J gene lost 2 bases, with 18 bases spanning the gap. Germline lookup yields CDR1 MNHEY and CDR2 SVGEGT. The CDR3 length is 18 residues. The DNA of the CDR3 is TGTGCCAGCAGTTACTCGAGCTCCAGGAGGCAGGCCACAGATACGCAGTATTTT. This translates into CASSYSSSRRQATDTQYF.

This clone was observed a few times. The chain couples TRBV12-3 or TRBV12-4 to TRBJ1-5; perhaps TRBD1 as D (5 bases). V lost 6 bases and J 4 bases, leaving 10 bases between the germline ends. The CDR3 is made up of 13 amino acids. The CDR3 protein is CASRAGQNQPQHF. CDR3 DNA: TGTGCCAGCAGGGCAGGGCAAAATCAGCCCCAGCATTTT.

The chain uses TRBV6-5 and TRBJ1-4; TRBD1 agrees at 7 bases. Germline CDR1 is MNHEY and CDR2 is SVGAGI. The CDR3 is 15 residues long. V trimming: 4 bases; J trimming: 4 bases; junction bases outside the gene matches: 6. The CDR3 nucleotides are TGTGCCAGCAGTTCTCATGACAGGGTTAATGAAAAACTGTTTTTT. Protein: CASSSHDRVNEKLFF.

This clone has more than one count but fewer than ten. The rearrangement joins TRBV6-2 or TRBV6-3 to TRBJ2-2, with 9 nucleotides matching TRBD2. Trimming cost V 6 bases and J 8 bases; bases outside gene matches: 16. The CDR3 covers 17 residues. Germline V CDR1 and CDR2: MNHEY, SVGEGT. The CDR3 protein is CASSPAGLAGRSGELFF. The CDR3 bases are TGTGCCAGCAGCCCCGCCGGGCTAGCGGGGAGATCTGGGGAGCTGTTTTTT.

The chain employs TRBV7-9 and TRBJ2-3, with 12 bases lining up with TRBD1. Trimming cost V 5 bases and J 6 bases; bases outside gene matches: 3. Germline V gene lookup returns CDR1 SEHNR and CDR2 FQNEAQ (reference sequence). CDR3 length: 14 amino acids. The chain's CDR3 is CASSPGQGADTQYF. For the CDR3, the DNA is TGTGCCAGCAGCCCGGGACAGGGGGCGGATACGCAGTATTTT.